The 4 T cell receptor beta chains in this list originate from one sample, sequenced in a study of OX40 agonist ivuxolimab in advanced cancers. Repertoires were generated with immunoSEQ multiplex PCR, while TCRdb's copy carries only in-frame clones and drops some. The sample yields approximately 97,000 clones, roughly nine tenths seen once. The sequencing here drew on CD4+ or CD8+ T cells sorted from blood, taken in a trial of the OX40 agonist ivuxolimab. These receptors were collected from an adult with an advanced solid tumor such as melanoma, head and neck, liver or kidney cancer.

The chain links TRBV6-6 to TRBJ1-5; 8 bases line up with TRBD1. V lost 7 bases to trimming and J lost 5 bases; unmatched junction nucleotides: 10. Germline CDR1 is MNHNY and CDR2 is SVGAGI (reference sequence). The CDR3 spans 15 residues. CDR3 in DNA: TGTGCCAGCACCTCCGCGACAGGGGTTGATCAGCCCCAGCATTTT. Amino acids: CASTSATGVDQPQHF.

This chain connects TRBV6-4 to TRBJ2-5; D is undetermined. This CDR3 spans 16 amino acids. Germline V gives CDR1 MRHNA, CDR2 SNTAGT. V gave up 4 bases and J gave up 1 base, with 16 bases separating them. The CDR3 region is CASSAVGGSPQETQYF. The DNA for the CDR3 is TGTGCCAGCAGTGCCGTAGGTGGCAGTCCCCAAGAGACCCAGTACTTC.

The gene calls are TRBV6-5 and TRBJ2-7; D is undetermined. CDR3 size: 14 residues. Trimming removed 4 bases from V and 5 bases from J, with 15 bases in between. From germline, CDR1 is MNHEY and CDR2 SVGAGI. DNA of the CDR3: TGTGCCAGCAGTTCAGGCAGGACCCCCGACGAGCAGTACTTC. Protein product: CASSSGRTPDEQYF.

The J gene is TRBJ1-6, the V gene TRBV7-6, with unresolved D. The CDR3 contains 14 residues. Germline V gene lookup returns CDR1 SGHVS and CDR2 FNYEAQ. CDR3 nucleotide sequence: TGTAGGCCGGGCCCGAAGAATGGGAATTCACCCCTCCACTTT. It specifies CRPGPKNGNSPLHF.